The 20 T cell receptor beta chains reported below all come from one sample, sequenced in a study of graft-versus-host responses after intestinal transplantation. Data came from immunoSEQ multiplex PCR; TCRdb stores just in-frame clones and leaves some out. This table has 20,000 to 25,000 clones, roughly four fifths appearing once. No cognate antigen is known for these TCRs. Sequenced material: unstimulated CD8+ T cells sorted from spleen or lymph node cells, taken before transplant. These receptors came from a human donor who was the organ donor for an intestinal transplant.

This clone was recorded only once. Germline and junction disagree at one end, which may indicate a read error. CDR3 coding DNA: TGTGCCAGCAGCTCAGGACTAGCGGGGGCGACCTACCATGAGCAGTTCTTC. Translation: CASSSGLAGATYHEQFF. The V and J genes are TRBV5-6 and TRBJ2-1, with 13 bases fitting TRBD2. The CDR3 contains 17 residues. Per the germline V gene, CDR1 is SGHDT and CDR2 is YYEEEE. The full variable domain, its missing parts supplied by reference TRBV5-6 and TRBJ2-1, is DAGVTQSPTHLIKTRGQQVTLRCSPKSGHDTVSWYQQALGQGPQFIFQYYEEEERQRGNFPDRFSGHQFPNYSSELNVNALLLGDSALYLCASSSGLAGATYHEQFFGPGTRLTVL.

The chain is built from TRBV19 and TRBJ2-7, with 9 bases lining up with TRBD2. The V and J ends lost 5 bases and 2 bases, in that order; junction bases with no gene match: 1. The CDR3 runs to 13 residues. CDR1 is LNHDA and CDR2 is SQIVND in the germline V gene (reference sequence). CDR3 residues: CASSLAGTYEQYF. The DNA of the CDR3 is TGTGCCAGTAGTCTAGCGGGGACCTACGAGCAGTACTTC. The variable domain in full, completed from reference TRBV19 and TRBJ2-7, reads DGGITQSPKYLFRKEGQNVTLSCEQNLNHDAMYWYRQDPGQGLRLIYYSQIVNDFQKGDIAEGYSVSREKKESFPLTVTSAQKNPTAFYLCASSLAGTYEQYFGPGTRLTVT.

This chain connects TRBV5-4 to TRBJ1-3; D remains unclear. Germline lookup yields CDR1 SGHNT and CDR2 YYREEE (reference sequence). This CDR3 has 14 amino acids. With 1 base removed from V and 0 bases from J, the gap between germline ends came to 5 bases. The CDR3, as DNA: TGTGCCAGCAGCTTGTGGGCCTCTGGAAACACCATATATTTT. Translation: CASSLWASGNTIYF.

The chain employs TRBV5-1 and TRBJ2-3; D is ambiguous. V shed 0 bases and J shed 0 bases, with 8 bases lying between them. This CDR3 comprises 15 residues. Per germline, CDR1 SGHRS and CDR2 YFSETQ. CDR3 amino acids: CASSLERGSTDTQYF. The DNA for the CDR3 is TGCGCCAGCAGCTTGGAACGTGGAAGCACAGATACGCAGTATTTT.

The chain links TRBV4-1 to TRBJ2-7, with TRBD1 identical over 7 bases. CDR1 MGHRA and CDR2 YSYEKL come from the germline V gene. The CDR3 is 14 residues long. V was pared by 4 bases and J by 2 bases, with 5 bases of the junction left unmatched. For the CDR3, the DNA is TGCGCCAGCAGCCCCCAACAGGGGACCTACGAGCAGTACTTC. Translating it yields CASSPQQGTYEQYF.

The chain employs TRBV27 and TRBJ1-5, with a weak D call TRBD1 (5 bases). The V gene's germline CDR1 is MNHEY and CDR2 SMNVEV (reference sequence). The V gene lost 5 bases and the J gene lost 7 bases, with 18 bases spanning the gap. This CDR3 has 15 amino acids. The DNA for the CDR3 is TGTGCCAGCAGTCCCTATGGGGGTGCGGGGCAGCCCCAGCATTTT. This translates into CASSPYGGAGQPQHF.

The chain employs TRBV13 and TRBJ2-7; TRBD1 or TRBD2 may be the D gene (6 bases each). Trimming stripped 5 bases from V and 4 bases from J, with 27 bases between. Per germline, CDR1 PRHDT and CDR2 FYEKMQ (reference sequence). The CDR3 has 18 residues. The CDR3 nucleotides read TGTGCCAGCAGCCTATCCTTTGGGGGGCCTCGGTATAGTTACGAGCAGTACTTC. Translated, it gives CASSLSFGGPRYSYEQYF.

The chain recombines TRBV21-1 with TRBJ2-3; TRBD2, as called in the table, went unchecked against the DNA. TRBV21-1 is classified as a pseudogene. This CDR3 has 16 amino acids. The DNA for the CDR3 is TGTGCCAGCAGCCGGGGGACTAGCGGGAGGACAGATACGCAGTATTTT. Translated, it gives CASSRGTSGRTDTQYF.

This chain uses TRBV2 with TRBJ2-7; D is undetermined. This CDR3 has 12 amino acids. CDR1 and CDR2 (germline): SNHLY, FYNNEI. Trimming left V 4 bases short and J 2 bases short, with 6 bases between. CDR3 in amino acids: CASSGGTYEQYF. CDR3 in DNA: TGTGCCAGCAGTGGGGGAACCTACGAGCAGTACTTC.

This clone has just a few counts. The chain has TRBV27 and TRBJ1-5; D gene ambiguous. Germline V gene data show CDR1 as MNHEY and CDR2 as SMNVEV (reference sequence). V was clipped by 2 bases and J by 2 bases, with 7 bases between them. This CDR3 comprises 14 residues. The CDR3 region has the DNA TGTGCCAGCAGTTTAGGGAGGGGCAATCAGCCCCAGCATTTT. This gives the protein CASSLGRGNQPQHF.

The V call is TRBV10-1, the J call TRBJ1-1; 11 nucleotides align to TRBD1. Trimming cost V 3 bases and J 6 bases; bases outside gene matches: 6. The CDR3 has 15 residues. Per germline, CDR1 WNHNN and CDR2 SYGVQD (reference sequence). The CDR3 coding sequence is TGCGCCAGCAGTGATGGACAGGGGGCGGTGGCTGAAGCTTTCTTT. This sequence encodes CASSDGQGAVAEAFF.

J is TRBJ2-1 and V is TRBV29-1, with 8 bases aligning to TRBD1. CDR1 and CDR2 (germline): SQVTM, ANQGSEA. The CDR3 runs 13 residues. V gave up 4 bases and J gave up 2 bases; unmatched junction bases: 1. The CDR3 here is CSVGQGTYNEQFF. The CDR3 DNA is TGCAGCGTTGGACAGGGGACCTACAATGAGCAGTTCTTC.

The chain employs TRBV2 and TRBJ1-2, with 8 bases lining up with TRBD1. The CDR3 covers 14 residues. V trimming: 5 bases; J trimming: 4 bases; junction bases outside the gene matches: 6. CDR1 and CDR2 (germline): SNHLY, FYNNEI. The CDR3 DNA follows: TGTGCCAGCAGTTCAGGGGGCAGTAGCTATGGCTACACCTTC. Translation gives CASSSGGSSYGYTF.

This chain uses TRBV30 with TRBJ2-1; D remains unclear. This CDR3 spans 12 amino acids. V shed 0 bases and J shed 7 bases, with 7 bases lying between them. Germline assignment: CDR1 GTSNPN and CDR2 SVGIG (reference sequence). The chain's CDR3 is CAWSVLGNEQFF. The DNA for the CDR3 is TGTGCCTGGAGTGTACTGGGTAATGAGCAGTTCTTC. Supplemented by reference TRBV30 and TRBJ2-1, the full variable domain reads SQTIHQWPATLVQPVGSPLSLECTVEGTSNPNLYWYRQAAGRGLQLLFYSVGIGQISSEVPQNLSASRPQDRQFILSSKKLLLSDSGFYLCAWSVLGNEQFFGPGTRLTVL.

The chain employs TRBV4-3 and TRBJ1-1; D not resolved. Germline V gene lookup returns CDR1 LGHNA and CDR2 YSLEER. There are 13 residues in the CDR3. With 1 base removed from V and 1 base from J, the gap between germline ends came to 4 bases. For the CDR3, the DNA is TGCGCCAGCAGCCAAGGTGGGAACACTGAAGCTTTCTTT. Its translation is CASSQGGNTEAFF.

This chain joins TRBV7-2 and TRBJ2-5, with 10 bases aligning to TRBD2. V lost 4 bases to trimming and J lost 7 bases; unmatched junction nucleotides: 9. CDR1 is SGHTA and CDR2 is FQGNSA in the germline V gene. The CDR3 is 15 amino acids. The CDR3 sequence is CASSSSSGGPGTQYF. The CDR3 region has the DNA TGTGCCAGCAGCTCCTCTAGCGGGGGCCCCGGGACCCAGTACTTC.

The rearrangement joins TRBV4-3 to TRBJ2-3; tentatively, D is TRBD2 (5 bases). Germline lookup yields CDR1 LGHNA and CDR2 YSLEER. The CDR3 extends over 15 amino acids. V shed 0 bases and J shed 6 bases, with 13 bases lying between them. CDR3 protein: CASSQDHGNGDTQYF. Here the CDR3 DNA reads TGCGCCAGCAGCCAAGATCACGGGAATGGGGATACGCAGTATTTT.

The chain couples TRBV5-6 to TRBJ1-5; no reliable D call. Looked up from germline, CDR1 is SGHDT and CDR2 is YYEEEE. V dropped 0 bases and J dropped 5 bases, with 12 bases sitting between them. The length of the CDR3 is 15 residues. DNA of the CDR3: TGTGCCAGCAGCTTGGGTCAGCTTAACCATCAGCCCCAGCATTTT. Translation gives CASSLGQLNHQPQHF.

This chain connects TRBV27 to TRBJ2-3; no reliable D call. Trimming removed 5 bases at V and 3 bases at J, with 12 bases between. The CDR3 runs to 14 residues. In germline, CDR1 is MNHEY, CDR2 SMNVEV (reference sequence). The CDR3 coding sequence is TGTGCCAGCAGTCCCGCCCTATGGACAGATACGCAGTATTTT. Amino acids: CASSPALWTDTQYF.

V is TRBV9 and J is TRBJ2-1; 12 bases match TRBD2. Germline CDR1 reads SGDLS; CDR2 reads YYNGEE. V lost 3 bases, J lost 8 bases, and 12 bases stayed unmatched. This CDR3 has 17 amino acids. Written as DNA, the CDR3 is TGTGCCAGCAGCGCTGGTTGGACTAGCGGGATCGGGGATGAGCAGTTCTTC. Translated: CASSAGWTSGIGDEQFF.